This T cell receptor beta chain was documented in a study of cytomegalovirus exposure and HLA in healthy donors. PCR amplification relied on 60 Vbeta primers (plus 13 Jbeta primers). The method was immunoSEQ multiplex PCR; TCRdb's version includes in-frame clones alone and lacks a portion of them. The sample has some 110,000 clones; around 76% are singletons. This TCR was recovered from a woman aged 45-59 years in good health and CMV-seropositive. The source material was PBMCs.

CDR3 in DNA: TGTGCCCACCTAGGGAGGGGCTCGACTGAAGCTTTCTTT. It encodes CAHLGRGSTEAFF. The chain is built from TRBV30 and TRBJ1-1; D is possibly TRBD1 (5 bases). V was cut by 8 bases and J by 5 bases, with 18 bases left in between. The CDR3 is made up of 13 amino acids. Germline V CDR1 and CDR2: GTSNPN, SVGIG (reference sequence).